This is a list of T cell receptor beta chains from one sample in a study of cytomegalovirus exposure and HLA in healthy donors. The repertoire was sequenced with immunoSEQ multiplex PCR; TCRdb's copy has only in-frame clones and lacks some. In the table there are roughly 130,000 clones, 75% to 90% of which are singletons. The sample was PBMCs. Receptor source: a man aged 25 to 40 in good health and CMV-seronegative. The conserved cysteine and the conserved F or W are not part of the CDR3 here. Clone size is shown for a subset of rows, as once, few, many or a class of expanded clone.

v_gene: TRBV19
j_gene: TRBJ2-7
len: 13
abundance: .
CDR3aa: ASSIPGLQLNEQY

v_gene: TRBV6-4
j_gene: TRBJ1-5
len: 12
abundance: once
CDR3aa: ATGTGTSDQPQH

v_gene: TRBV2
j_gene: TRBJ1-5
len: 12
abundance: .
CDR3aa: ASSEIFRAQPQH

v_gene: TRBV5-1
j_gene: TRBJ2-1
len: 13
abundance: .
CDR3aa: ASSPQGPKAYEQF

v_gene: TRBV5-6
j_gene: TRBJ2-2
len: 13
abundance: .
CDR3aa: ASSLRQQNTGELF

v_gene: TRBV28
j_gene: TRBJ2-2
len: 12
abundance: .
CDR3aa: ASIGGKYTGELF

v_gene: TRBV27
j_gene: TRBJ1-2
len: 11
abundance: few
CDR3aa: ASSPDRVYGYT

v_gene: TRBV27
j_gene: TRBJ1-5
len: 13
abundance: few
CDR3aa: ASSPYQQGDQPQH

v_gene: TRBV7-9
j_gene: TRBJ2-7
len: 10
abundance: .
CDR3aa: ASSLAGWEQY

v_gene: TRBV9
j_gene: TRBJ1-5
len: 13
abundance: .
CDR3aa: ASSVGTGGLQPQH

v_gene: TRBV12-5
j_gene: TRBJ1-5
len: 14
abundance: .
CDR3aa: ASGALDRYSNQPQH

v_gene: TRBV5-4
j_gene: TRBJ2-2
len: 15
abundance: .
CDR3aa: ASSLNRGREGTGELF

v_gene: TRBV7-9
j_gene: TRBJ2-2
len: 14
abundance: .
CDR3aa: ASSLPPGQGTGELF

v_gene: TRBV10-1
j_gene: TRBJ2-2
len: 14
abundance: .
CDR3aa: ASSSPTSGKAGELF

v_gene: TRBV7-6
j_gene: .
len: 13
abundance: .
CDR3aa: ASSSKGLGLSEQY

v_gene: TRBV19
j_gene: TRBJ1-2
len: 11
abundance: .
CDR3aa: ATYRPLNYGYT

v_gene: TRBV5-1
j_gene: TRBJ2-7
len: 15
abundance: .
CDR3aa: ASSLAPGHKTLHEQY

v_gene: TRBV6-5
j_gene: TRBJ2-7
len: 14
abundance: once
CDR3aa: ASSYSSGTALYEQY

v_gene: TRBV9
j_gene: TRBJ1-2
len: 11
abundance: .
CDR3aa: ASSGRDSYGYT

v_gene: TRBV29-1
j_gene: TRBJ2-1
len: 15
abundance: .
CDR3aa: SVEDVADAMVYNEQF

v_gene: TRBV29-1
j_gene: TRBJ2-7
len: 10
abundance: few
CDR3aa: SVFTETYEQY

v_gene: TRBV9
j_gene: TRBJ1-1
len: 12
abundance: .
CDR3aa: ASSVGRGNTEAF

v_gene: TRBV28
j_gene: TRBJ1-6
len: 16
abundance: few
CDR3aa: ASSLSEGLGSYNSPLH

v_gene: TRBV28
j_gene: TRBJ2-7
len: 13
abundance: once
CDR3aa: ASSLYSRPPYEQY

v_gene: TRBV30
j_gene: TRBJ2-5
len: 11
abundance: .
CDR3aa: AWSAGDRETQY

v_gene: TRBV7-3
j_gene: TRBJ2-2
len: 13
abundance: .
CDR3aa: ASSLVARGTGELF

v_gene: TRBV14
j_gene: TRBJ1-1
len: 12
abundance: .
CDR3aa: ASSARTGNTEAF

v_gene: TRBV13
j_gene: TRBJ2-3
len: 15
abundance: .
CDR3aa: ASSWGTSGSDTDTQY

v_gene: TRBV5-1
j_gene: TRBJ2-2
len: 14
abundance: .
CDR3aa: ASSPVAGTYTGELF

v_gene: TRBV29-1
j_gene: TRBJ2-7
len: 11
abundance: .
CDR3aa: SVGVGGPYEQY

v_gene: TRBV5-1
j_gene: .
len: 11
abundance: .
CDR3aa: ASSYGQLYEQY

v_gene: TRBV5-1
j_gene: TRBJ2-7
len: 11
abundance: .
CDR3aa: ASSSAGFYEQY

v_gene: TRBV14
j_gene: TRBJ1-3
len: 11
abundance: .
CDR3aa: ASSQDKVTTIY

v_gene: TRBV7-8
j_gene: TRBJ1-5
len: 12
abundance: .
CDR3aa: ASSLGTGNQPQH

v_gene: TRBV19
j_gene: TRBJ2-1
len: 12
abundance: .
CDR3aa: ASSFGDSYNEQF

v_gene: TRBV7-9
j_gene: TRBJ2-1
len: 14
abundance: .
CDR3aa: ASTRSRQINYNEQF

v_gene: TRBV7-9
j_gene: TRBJ2-7
len: 9
abundance: .
CDR3aa: ASSLVGEQY

v_gene: TRBV9
j_gene: TRBJ2-1
len: 15
abundance: .
CDR3aa: ASSTNNLAGEYNEQF

v_gene: TRBV4-1
j_gene: TRBJ1-5
len: 14
abundance: .
CDR3aa: ASSQDTGGGRQPQH

v_gene: TRBV30
j_gene: TRBJ1-5
len: 12
abundance: .
CDR3aa: AWSVQGGNQPQH

v_gene: TRBV28
j_gene: TRBJ2-7
len: 13
abundance: .
CDR3aa: ASSLSRGGAYEQY

v_gene: TRBV28
j_gene: TRBJ2-1
len: 17
abundance: .
CDR3aa: ASSFQSGLAGLSYNEQF

v_gene: TRBV30
j_gene: TRBJ2-2
len: 16
abundance: .
CDR3aa: AWSVSSGSPRETGELF

v_gene: TRBV7-9
j_gene: TRBJ2-3
len: 11
abundance: .
CDR3aa: ASSEESTDTQY

v_gene: TRBV11-2
j_gene: TRBJ2-5
len: 13
abundance: .
CDR3aa: ASSLDQGTIGTQY

v_gene: TRBV6-5
j_gene: TRBJ2-1
len: 12
abundance: .
CDR3aa: ASTPSGRWNEQF

v_gene: TRBV4-1
j_gene: TRBJ1-5
len: 15
abundance: .
CDR3aa: ASSLSAGGLFNQPQH